These T cell receptor beta chains were read from a single sample in a study of T cell changes during pregnancy in multiple sclerosis. Libraries were prepared by immunoSEQ multiplex PCR; TCRdb keeps only in-frame clonotypes and omits some of them. The table records 55,000 to 70,000 clones, approximately 89% of them present only once. The material sequenced was peripheral blood, taken in the third trimester of pregnancy. All receptors derive from a female donor in good health, enrolled as a control in a pregnancy study. CDR3s leave out the opening cysteine and the closing phenylalanine or tryptophan.

v_call: TRBV7-9; j_call: TRBJ2-7; cdr3_aa: ASSPRARGYEQY
v_call: TRBV5-1; j_call: TRBJ1-5; cdr3_aa: ASSLAGDQPQH
v_call: TRBV4-3; j_call: TRBJ1-6; cdr3_aa: ASSQSITGGSPLH
v_call: TRBV6-5; j_call: TRBJ2-7; cdr3_aa: ASSYSWDRAYEQY
v_call: TRBV7-6; j_call: TRBJ2-5; cdr3_aa: ASSLVAGFGEETQY
v_call: TRBV19; j_call: TRBJ1-5; cdr3_aa: ASSGEGGLAGNQPQH
v_call: TRBV21-1; j_call: TRBJ2-1; cdr3_aa: ASRDRADEQF
v_call: TRBV29-1; j_call: TRBJ2-2; cdr3_aa: SVARTGNTGELF
v_call: TRBV7-8; j_call: TRBJ1-1; cdr3_aa: ASSLGGTGNAF
v_call: TRBV9; j_call: TRBJ1-5; cdr3_aa: ASSVGQGGNQPQH
v_call: TRBV30; j_call: TRBJ1-1; cdr3_aa: AWSKTARGTEAF
v_call: TRBV5-7; j_call: TRBJ1-5; cdr3_aa: ASSFATKGPQH
v_call: TRBV2; j_call: TRBJ1-2; cdr3_aa: ASSTQGAHYGYT
v_call: TRBV28; j_call: TRBJ2-7; cdr3_aa: ASSGSGGRAYEQY
v_call: TRBV2; j_call: TRBJ2-7; cdr3_aa: ASSEARGGVNEQY
v_call: TRBV19; j_call: TRBJ1-6; cdr3_aa: ASRQGATGSPLH
v_call: TRBV27; j_call: TRBJ1-4; cdr3_aa: ASSPRHSTNEKLF
v_call: TRBV13; j_call: TRBJ2-4; cdr3_aa: ASRLQGTVQY
v_call: TRBV30; j_call: TRBJ2-2; cdr3_aa: AWSRDWNTGELF
v_call: TRBV7-3; j_call: TRBJ1-1; cdr3_aa: ASSNQGNTEAF
v_call: TRBV9; j_call: TRBJ2-7; cdr3_aa: ASSRDRVSYEQY
v_call: TRBV14; j_call: TRBJ2-5; cdr3_aa: ASSQGRRETQY
v_call: TRBV7-2; j_call: TRBJ1-4; cdr3_aa: ASSLEGGLTNEKLF
v_call: TRBV7-2; j_call: TRBJ1-4; cdr3_aa: ASSLGGARELF
v_call: TRBV7-8; j_call: TRBJ2-4; cdr3_aa: ASSLVVGRRGNIQY
v_call: TRBV6-5; j_call: TRBJ1-1; cdr3_aa: ASSYSRTMNTEAF
v_call: TRBV4-3; j_call: TRBJ1-4; cdr3_aa: ASSQEQFATNEKLF
v_call: TRBV19; j_call: TRBJ1-2; cdr3_aa: ASSLATGGRYGYT
v_call: TRBV5-1; j_call: TRBJ2-1; cdr3_aa: ASRATREDEQF
v_call: TRBV4-3; j_call: TRBJ1-5; cdr3_aa: ASSQGHSVGNQPQH
v_call: TRBV6-5; j_call: TRBJ2-7; cdr3_aa: ASSRAGEQY
v_call: TRBV7-9; j_call: TRBJ2-4; cdr3_aa: ASSLVGAPAKNIQY
v_call: TRBV9; j_call: TRBJ2-3; cdr3_aa: ASRGQSTDTQY
v_call: TRBV12-5; j_call: TRBJ2-7; cdr3_aa: ASGRQGVRTYEQY
v_call: TRBV19; j_call: TRBJ1-5; cdr3_aa: ASSTDRGHQPQH
v_call: TRBV7-2; j_call: TRBJ1-1; cdr3_aa: ASSFGQPRGNTEAF
v_call: TRBV28; j_call: TRBJ1-2; cdr3_aa: ASRRQLLYGYT
v_call: TRBV6-1; j_call: TRBJ1-2; cdr3_aa: ASSGTGTGASGYT
v_call: TRBV9; j_call: TRBJ2-5; cdr3_aa: ASSVTLNREKWETQY
v_call: TRBV4-2; j_call: TRBJ1-2; cdr3_aa: ASSQGRGIDYGYT
v_call: TRBV30; j_call: TRBJ1-2; cdr3_aa: AWSGEKNYGYT
v_call: TRBV21-1; j_call: TRBJ1-3; cdr3_aa: ASSLDRGDRVD
v_call: TRBV18; j_call: TRBJ1-2; cdr3_aa: ASSPLGELPNYGYT
v_call: TRBV25-1; j_call: TRBJ2-2; cdr3_aa: ASRGRGTGELF
v_call: TRBV27; j_call: TRBJ1-3; cdr3_aa: ASSPLTPSDSFGNTIY